These 20 T cell receptor beta chains came from one sample sequenced in a study of blood T cell repertoires in COVID-19. The table came from immunoSEQ multiplex PCR; TCRdb's copy has only in-frame clones and leaves some out. The sample includes 130,000 to 150,000 clones, 82% of them seen just once. What was sequenced was peripheral blood. The receptors derive from a human donor with acute or convalescent COVID-19. The donor label of this sample is uncertain.

V gene TRBV3-1 (or the pseudogene TRBV3-2) combines with J gene TRBJ1-4; possible D gene TRBD1, 6 bases. In germline, CDR1 is LGHDT, CDR2 YNNKEL (reference sequence). The CDR3 runs to 18 residues. Trimming stripped 3 bases from V and 4 bases from J, with 21 bases between. In DNA, the CDR3 is TGTGCCAGCAGCCACATGCCACCGCGGACAGCCTTTAATGAAAAACTGTTTTTT. It encodes CASSHMPPRTAFNEKLFF.

The chain couples TRBV3-1 (or the pseudogene TRBV3-2) to TRBJ2-5, with 9 bases that match TRBD2. Germline V gene data show CDR1 as LGHDT and CDR2 as YNNKEL (reference sequence). The CDR3 runs 15 residues. Trimming cost V 4 bases and J 5 bases; bases outside gene matches: 8. DNA for the CDR3: TGTGCCAGCAGCCCCTGGCGGGGGGGCCTGGAGACCCAGTACTTC. Amino acids: CASSPWRGGLETQYF.

The table lists this clone with a few counts. The chain has TRBV10-3 and TRBJ2-7; 7 positions agree with TRBD1. Trimming removed 6 bases from V and 5 bases from J; junction bases left unmatched: 4. The germline gives CDR1 ENHRY, CDR2 SYGVKD. The CDR3 loop spans 12 amino acids. This CDR3 reads CAISGDRDEQYF. CDR3 nucleotides: TGTGCCATCAGCGGAGACAGGGACGAGCAGTACTTC.

The J gene is TRBJ1-1, the V gene TRBV5-5; possible D gene TRBD1, 6 bases. The CDR3 runs to 17 residues. V was shortened by 1 base and J by 4 bases, with 20 bases between the two germline ends. Germline assignment: CDR1 SGHKS and CDR2 YYEKEE (reference sequence). CDR3 loop: CASSLRGPGEISTEAFF. The CDR3 DNA reads TGTGCCAGCAGCTTGAGGGGTCCAGGGGAAATTTCCACTGAAGCTTTCTTT.

The chain joins TRBV4-3 to TRBJ1-1, with TRBD1 matching over 8 bases. With 4 bases clipped from V and 2 bases from J, the junction kept 12 bases outside the gene matches. There are 17 residues in the CDR3. Germline CDR1 LGHNA, CDR2 YSLEER. Written as DNA, the CDR3 is TGCGCCAGCAGCCGAGGTCGGACAGGGCCTGGAAACACTGAAGCTTTCTTT. Its protein is CASSRGRTGPGNTEAFF.

The chain combines TRBV24-1 with TRBJ1-2, with D perhaps TRBD1 (6 bases). Trimming removed 3 bases at V and 5 bases at J, with 9 bases between. The germline CDR1 and CDR2 sequences are KGHDR and SFDVKD. The CDR3 is 13 amino acids. CDR3 amino acids: CATSDEQGYGYTF. The CDR3 DNA follows: TGTGCCACCAGTGATGAGCAGGGGTATGGCTACACCTTC.

The J gene is TRBJ1-2, the V gene TRBV12-3 or TRBV12-4; tentative D call: TRBD1 (6 bases). The CDR3 is made up of 12 amino acids. The V end was cut by 8 bases, the J end by 6 bases, with 13 bases between. CDR3 amino acids: CASGRGSDGYTF. CDR3 nucleotide sequence: TGTGCCAGCGGCAGGGGTTCGGATGGCTACACCTTC.

The chain carries TRBV18 and TRBJ1-1, with 9 bases identical to TRBD1. V lost 6 bases, J lost 3 bases, and 8 bases stayed unmatched. The CDR3 totals 15 residues. Germline CDR1 and CDR2: KGHSH and LQKENI. The chain's CDR3 is CASSRDRVGDTEAFF. CDR3 in DNA: TGTGCCAGCTCTCGGGACAGGGTAGGGGACACTGAAGCTTTCTTT. Based on the CDR3 plus reference TRBV18 and TRBJ1-1, the full variable domain is NAGVMQNPRHLVRRRGQEARLRCSPMKGHSHVYWYRQLPEEGLKFMVYLQKENIIDESGMPKERFSAEFPKEGPSILRIQQVVRGDSAAYFCASSRDRVGDTEAFFGQGTRLTVV.

The genes are TRBV5-1 and TRBJ1-2, with D possibly TRBD1 on 6 matching bases. The CDR3 loop spans 14 amino acids. Germline CDR1 reads SGHRS; CDR2 reads YFSETQ. V was cut by 4 bases and J by 6 bases, with 16 bases left in between. The CDR3 is CASSGGQSVDGYTF. CDR3 in DNA: TGCGCCAGCAGCGGTGGACAGTCTGTCGATGGCTACACCTTC.

The chain carries TRBV5-1 and TRBJ2-7, with a possible D match to TRBD1 (8 bases). Per germline, CDR1 SGHRS and CDR2 YFSETQ. The CDR3 sequence is 15 residues long. Trimming took off 4 bases at V and 3 bases at J, with 17 bases between the two ends. The DNA for the CDR3 is TGCGCCAGCAGCCTACTACAGGGGGGGAACTACGAGCAGTACTTC. Translated, it gives CASSLLQGGNYEQYF.

This clone has only a few counts. The chain couples TRBV18 to TRBJ1-1; 8 nucleotides align to TRBD1. Unmatched junction bases numbered 4, after V lost 0 bases and J lost 7 bases. The germline V gene has CDR1 KGHSH and CDR2 LQKENI. CDR3 length: 14 amino acids. The CDR3 DNA sequence: TGTGCCAGCTCACCACCGGACGGACAGGGTGAAGCTTTCTTT. It translates to CASSPPDGQGEAFF.

V gene TRBV2 combines with J gene TRBJ1-2, with TRBD1 as a possible D gene (5 bases). The CDR3 sequence is 12 residues long. The germline V gene has CDR1 SNHLY and CDR2 FYNNEI. Trimming pared 8 bases from V and 5 bases from J, leaving 12 bases between. The CDR3 DNA reads TGTGCCAGCTACCAGACAGCTTATGGCTACACCTTC. Translated, it gives CASYQTAYGYTF.

J is TRBJ1-4 and V is TRBV9; 7 nucleotides agree with TRBD1. The germline V gene encodes CDR1 SGDLS and CDR2 YYNGEE. CDR3 length: 15 residues. V trimming: 0 bases; J trimming: 5 bases; junction bases outside the gene matches: 4. Here the CDR3 reads CASSVGTGPNEKLFF. In DNA form, the CDR3 reads TGTGCCAGCAGCGTAGGGACAGGTCCAAATGAAAAACTGTTTTTT.

The chain recombines TRBV7-6 with TRBJ2-5; no clear D gene. The V end was cut by 4 bases, the J end by 1 base, with 13 bases between. Germline CDR1 and CDR2: SGHVS and FNYEAQ. CDR3 length: 15 amino acids. CDR3 sequence (DNA): TGTGCCAGCAGCTCCCCGCAAGCTCTCCAAGAGACCCAGTACTTC. This codes for CASSSPQALQETQYF.

The chain joins TRBV7-9 to TRBJ2-2; the match to TRBD2 covers 9 bases. The CDR3 covers 16 residues. V dropped 5 bases and J dropped 6; count of bases not matched to a gene: 10. Germline V gene data show CDR1 as SEHNR and CDR2 as FQNEAQ (reference sequence). CDR3 sequence reads: CASSPVGGGGAGELFF. Here the CDR3 DNA reads TGTGCCAGCAGCCCGGTCGGCGGCGGGGGGGCCGGGGAGCTGTTTTTT.

The J gene is TRBJ1-1, the V gene TRBV5-1; D call uncertain. Germline CDR1 is SGHRS and CDR2 is YFSETQ. Trimming shortened V by 3 bases and J by 4 bases, and 10 bases separated the two germline ends. CDR3 length: 13 residues. The CDR3 loop is CASSYSEGTEAFF. For the CDR3, the DNA is TGCGCCAGCAGCTACAGTGAGGGCACTGAAGCTTTCTTT.

This clone has only one observation. The chain carries TRBV14 and TRBJ2-5; D perhaps matches TRBD1 (5 bases). This CDR3 is 14 amino acids long. Germline loops: CDR1 SGHDN, CDR2 FVKESK. The ends were cut back, 1 base at V and 3 bases at J, with 9 bases in the middle. In DNA form, the CDR3 reads TGTGCCAGCAGCCAAGTGGGCAGGGAAGAGACCCAGTACTTC. Translating it yields CASSQVGREETQYF.

This clone was seen just once. CDR3 sequence reads: CASSLGLANTEAFF. DNA of the CDR3: TGTGCCAGCAGCTTGGGCTTAGCCAACACTGAAGCTTTCTTT. The chain links TRBV5-6 to TRBJ1-1; no definite D call. Per the germline V gene, CDR1 is SGHDT and CDR2 is YYEEEE. Trimming took 0 bases from V and 2 from J, leaving 8 bases between them. The CDR3 runs 14 residues. Complete variable domain (other parts from reference TRBV5-6 and TRBJ1-1): DAGVTQSPTHLIKTRGQQVTLRCSPKSGHDTVSWYQQALGQGPQFIFQYYEEEERQRGNFPDRFSGHQFPNYSSELNVNALLLGDSALYLCASSLGLANTEAFFGQGTRLTVV.

The chain has TRBV7-9 and TRBJ1-4; TRBD1 matches 9 bases. Germline values: CDR1 SEHNR, CDR2 FQNEAQ (reference sequence). This CDR3 comprises 14 residues. V was pared by 5 bases and J by 6 bases, with 4 bases of the junction left unmatched. CDR3 in DNA: TGTGCCAGCAGCCCGACAGGGGGTTATGAAAAACTGTTTTTT. This translates into CASSPTGGYEKLFF.

The rearrangement joins TRBV3-1 (or the pseudogene TRBV3-2) to TRBJ1-2; TRBD1 is a possible D gene (6 bases). Between the trimmed V and J ends, which lost 3 bases and 8 bases, there was a span of 13 bases. Germline V gene data show CDR1 as LGHDT and CDR2 as YNNKEL (reference sequence). There are 13 residues in the CDR3. The CDR3: CASSQGAIRGYTF. DNA of the CDR3: TGTGCCAGCAGCCAGGGGGCAATAAGGGGCTACACCTTC.